The rows below give T cell receptor beta chains drawn from one sample of a study of T-cell memory formation after mild COVID-19. TCRdb re-derived calls from the 5' RACE reads in MiXCR, one entry per CDR3 protein. The data hold 300,000 or so distinct CDR3 sequences, with roughly 17% observed a single time. Input material: PBMCs or a T cell subset sorted from them (not recorded which). The source of these receptors is a man between 18 and 29 years old who had mild COVID-19 (a few samples of this study predate the infection). Cell type and time point are not known. The CDR3 runs from the conserved cysteine through the conserved F or W. Fields, in order: D gene, V gene, J gene, clone size, CDR3 length, CDR3 protein, CDR3 DNA. D genes are given only for firm matches. Expanded clones get a size class; other rows say once, few or many, or leave the size out.

D: NA; V: TRBV27; J: TRBJ2-1; size: NA; length: 14; CDR3: CASSAGFSRNEQFF; DNA: TGTGCCAGCAGTGCGGGATTCTCTCGGAATGAGCAGTTCTTC
D: NA; V: TRBV20-1; J: TRBJ2-2; size: NA; length: 15; CDR3: CSASSFVSNTGELFF; DNA: TGCAGTGCCAGTTCCTTTGTCAGCAACACCGGGGAGCTGTTTTTT
D: TRBD1; V: TRBV4-2; J: TRBJ1-1; size: NA; length: 14; CDR3: CASSQGRTGTEAFF; DNA: TGTGCCAGCAGCCAAGGCAGGACAGGGACTGAAGCTTTCTTT
D: TRBD2; V: TRBV4-3; J: TRBJ2-7; size: few; length: 16; CDR3: CASSHGGSGGNYEQYF; DNA: TGCGCCAGCAGCCACGGTGGGAGCGGGGGGAACTACGAGCAGTACTTC
D: NA; V: TRBV5-1; J: TRBJ2-3; size: NA; length: 16; CDR3: CASSQGTDLSTDTQYF; DNA: TGCGCCAGCAGCCAAGGGACGGACCTATCCACAGATACGCAGTATTTT
D: NA; V: TRBV7-3; J: TRBJ2-3; size: NA; length: 11; CDR3: CASGNGDTQYF; DNA: TGTGCCAGCGGTAACGGGGATACGCAGTATTTT
D: NA; V: TRBV9; J: TRBJ2-5; size: few; length: 14; CDR3: CATSTGPLGETQYF; DNA: TGTGCCACTTCTACAGGGCCCCTCGGGGAGACCCAGTACTTC
D: TRBD2; V: TRBV7-6; J: TRBJ2-1; size: few; length: 16; CDR3: CASSLPASGGAYEQFF; DNA: TGTGCCAGCAGCCTCCCCGCTAGCGGGGGGGCCTATGAGCAGTTCTTC
D: NA; V: TRBV4-1; J: TRBJ2-3; size: NA; length: 14; CDR3: CASSQGGVLDTQYF; DNA: TGCGCCAGCAGCCAGGGGGGAGTATTAGATACGCAGTATTTT
D: TRBD2; V: TRBV6-5; J: TRBJ2-1; size: many; length: 14; CDR3: CASRLGLAANEQFF; DNA: TGTGCCAGCAGACTGGGACTAGCGGCCAATGAGCAGTTCTTC
D: NA; V: TRBV7-9; J: TRBJ2-1; size: NA; length: 13; CDR3: CASSLSRVDEQFF; DNA: TGTGCCAGCAGCTTATCTCGAGTAGATGAGCAGTTCTTC
D: TRBD2; V: TRBV20-1; J: TRBJ2-2; size: NA; length: 15; CDR3: CSARRGGGGDGELFF; DNA: TGCAGTGCTAGACGCGGCGGGGGGGGAGACGGGGAGCTGTTTTTT